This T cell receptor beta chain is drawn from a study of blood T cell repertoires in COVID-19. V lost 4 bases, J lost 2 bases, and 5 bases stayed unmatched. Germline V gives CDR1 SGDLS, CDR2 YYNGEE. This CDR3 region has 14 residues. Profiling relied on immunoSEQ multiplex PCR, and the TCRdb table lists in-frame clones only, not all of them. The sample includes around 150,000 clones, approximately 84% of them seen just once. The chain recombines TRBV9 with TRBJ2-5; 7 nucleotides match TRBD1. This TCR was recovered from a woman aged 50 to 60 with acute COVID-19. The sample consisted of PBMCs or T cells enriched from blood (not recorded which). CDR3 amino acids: CASSHPGGQETQYF. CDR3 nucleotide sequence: TGTGCCAGCAGCCACCCAGGGGGTCAAGAGACCCAGTACTTC.